This T cell receptor beta chain was observed in a study of identical twins. Study-wide results and limits: Partial confounding of zero-insertion analyses by invariant MAIT and iNKT cells was possible. Excess low generation probability was seen in twin-shared out-of-frame alpha sequences.

This clonotype was observed a few times. What it recognizes is unknown. J lost 3 bases, V lost 5 bases, and 2 bases had no gene match. Germline V gene lookup returns CDR1 DFQATT and CDR2 SNEGSKA (reference sequence). The length of the CDR3 is 13 residues. The donor group consisted entirely of healthy Caucasians. Each CDR3 protein gets one entry after TCRdb re-called the 5' RACE reads with MiXCR. The sample has about 570,000 distinct CDR3 sequences; more than 9% are singletons. This same sample was also taken into another study, of yellow fever vaccine responses in identical twins.

The sequence was obtained from a woman between 18 and 29 years old in good health. Sequenced material: PBMCs. The J gene is TRBJ2-1, the V gene TRBV20-1; 9 bases fit TRBD2. CDR3 loop: CSAAGGIYNEQFF. The CDR3 DNA follows: TGCAGTGCTGCGGGAGGGATCTACAATGAGCAGTTCTTC.